This T cell receptor beta chain derives from a study of blood T cell repertoires in COVID-19. Study details: Donors of Cohort 3 who recovered were those that had two negative PCRs, clearance, or symptom resolution.

As processed by the authors: Amplification with reference gene primers provided the estimates of nucleated cell counts. TCRdb keeps only in-frame clones here, not all; method: immunoSEQ multiplex PCR. That table furnishes V, J and clone size, whereas the DNA furnished D and trimming. The top ten hold around 2% of the sample, which has hundreds of thousands of clones, around 89% seen once. Germline CDR1 is SGHVS and CDR2 is FQNEAQ. The CDR3 runs to 21 residues. V lost 0 bases to trimming and J lost 0 bases, with 21 bases between them. Cohorts were determined from participant-reported clinical history. The chain combines TRBV7-8 with TRBJ2-6, with D possibly matching TRBD1 (6 bases). The receptor was isolated from a woman aged 55-70 years in a cohort exposed to, infected with or recovered from COVID-19 (not recorded which). The sample consisted of PBMCs or T cells enriched from blood (not recorded which). CDR3 sequence (DNA): TGTGCCAGCAGCTTAGCGCCTGGGGCAGGGGTCCAACCCTCTGGGGCCAACGTCCTGACTTTC. This encodes CASSLAPGAGVQPSGANVLTF.